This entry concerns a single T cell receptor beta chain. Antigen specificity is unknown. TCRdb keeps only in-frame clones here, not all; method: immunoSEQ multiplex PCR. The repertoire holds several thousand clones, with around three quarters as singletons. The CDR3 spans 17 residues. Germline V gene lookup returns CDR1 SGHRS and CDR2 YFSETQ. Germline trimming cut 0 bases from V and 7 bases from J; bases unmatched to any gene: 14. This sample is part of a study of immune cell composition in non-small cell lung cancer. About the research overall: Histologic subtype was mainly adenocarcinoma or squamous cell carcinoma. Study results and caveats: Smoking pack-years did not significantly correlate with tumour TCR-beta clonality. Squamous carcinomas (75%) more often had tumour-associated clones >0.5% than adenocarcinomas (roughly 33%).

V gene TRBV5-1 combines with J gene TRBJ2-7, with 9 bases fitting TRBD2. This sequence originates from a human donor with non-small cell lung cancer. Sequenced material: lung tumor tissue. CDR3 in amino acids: CASSLEVAGAPFVEQYF. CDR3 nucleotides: TGCGCCAGCAGCTTGGAGGTAGCGGGAGCCCCTTTCGTGGAGCAGTACTTC. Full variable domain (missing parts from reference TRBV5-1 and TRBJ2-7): KAGVTQTPRYLIKTRGQQVTLSCSPISGHRSVSWYQQTPGQGLQFLFEYFSETQRNKGNFPGRFSGRQFSNSRSEMNVSTLELGDSALYLCASSLEVAGAPFVEQYFGPGTRLTVT.